The source of this TCR beta chain is a study of prognosis after radiotherapy for stage I lung cancer. Study in general: The period between April 2018 and early 2019 saw the enrollment of stage I non-small cell lung cancer patients. About 15 of the patients were found to have newly diagnosed primary stage I lung tumors, and several were living with oligometastatic NSCLC after surgical resection of the primary tumor.

This clonotype has ten or more counts. Amplification of the TCR beta CDR3 (from genomic DNA) was done by two-round multiplex PCR. Primers (each specific to one TRBV or TRBJ gene) were used in first-round PCR. TCRdb reprocessed the multiplex PCR reads via MiXCR and lists one record per CDR3 protein. The sample includes 30,000 to 35,000 distinct CDR3 sequences, around half seen only once; the top ten take approximately 15%. Per germline, CDR1 SGHTA and CDR2 FQGNSA. The length of the CDR3 is 13 residues. The ends were cut back, 0 bases at V and 7 bases at J, with 7 bases in the middle. This receptor was obtained from a donor over 45 with non-small cell lung cancer. The sample here was PBMCs, taken before or after stereotactic body radiation therapy (not recorded which). The chain couples TRBV7-2 to TRBJ2-1; D is undetermined. The CDR3 coding sequence is TGTGCCAGCAGCTTAGCGTGGAGTAATGAGCAGTTCTTC. This sequence encodes CASSLAWSNEQFF.